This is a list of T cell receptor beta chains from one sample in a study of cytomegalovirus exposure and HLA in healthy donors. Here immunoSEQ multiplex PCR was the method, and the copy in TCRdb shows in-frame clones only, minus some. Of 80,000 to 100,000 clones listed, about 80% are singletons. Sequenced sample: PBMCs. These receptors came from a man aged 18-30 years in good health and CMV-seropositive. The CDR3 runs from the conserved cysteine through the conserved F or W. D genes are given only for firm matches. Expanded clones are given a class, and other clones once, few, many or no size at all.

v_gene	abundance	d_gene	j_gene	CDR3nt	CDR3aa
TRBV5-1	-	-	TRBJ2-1	TGCGCCAGCAGCTTGGAGTGGGGGCGCCACGATGAGCAGTTCTTC	CASSLEWGRHDEQFF
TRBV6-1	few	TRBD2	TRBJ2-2	TGTGCCAGCAGTGCAACCGGGACTAGCGGCTGGCTGGGTTCAACCGGGGAGCTGTTTTTT	CASSATGTSGWLGSTGELFF
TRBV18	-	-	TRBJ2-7	TGTGCCAGCTCGTCTACCTACGAGCAGTACTTC	CASSSTYEQYF
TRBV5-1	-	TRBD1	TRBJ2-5	TGCGCCAGCAGCTTGGGGGACAGGGGGCCTGACGAGACCCAGTACTTC	CASSLGDRGPDETQYF
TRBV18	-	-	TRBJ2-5	TGTGCCAGCTCACGAGTCTCACTCGGGGAGACCCAGTACTTC	CASSRVSLGETQYF
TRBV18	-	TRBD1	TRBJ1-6	TGTGCCAGCTCACCGGACAGGTCTTCACCCCTCCACTTT	CASSPDRSSPLHF
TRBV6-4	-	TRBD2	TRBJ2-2	TGTGCCAGCAGCCTTAGCGGGGACACCGGGGAGCTGTTTTTT	CASSLSGDTGELFF
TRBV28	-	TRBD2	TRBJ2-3	TGTGCCACCAAGTCGGGGGGGGCAGATACGCAGTATTTT	CATKSGGADTQYF
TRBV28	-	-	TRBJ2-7	TGTGCCAGCAGCATCCAACAGGTACCCTATCGATACGAGCAGTACTTC	CASSIQQVPYRYEQYF
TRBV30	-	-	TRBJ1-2	TGTGCCTGCCACACAGGTAACGATGGCTACACCTTC	CACHTGNDGYTF
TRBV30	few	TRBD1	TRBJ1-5	TGTGCCTGGAATCGTCAGGGGGGTCAGCCCCAGCATTTT	CAWNRQGGQPQHF
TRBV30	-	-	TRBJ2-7	TGTGCCTGGAGCCTCGGGAAACAGTACTTC	CAWSLGKQYF
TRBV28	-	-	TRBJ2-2	TGTGCCAGCACGACAAACACCGGGGAGCTGTTTTTT	CASTTNTGELFF
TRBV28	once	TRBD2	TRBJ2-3	TGTGCCAGCAGTCAATCTTTAGCGGGGGGGCTCTTCGCTCCCCATTATACGCAGTATTTT	CASSQSLAGGLFAPHYTQYF
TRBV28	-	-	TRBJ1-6	TGTGCCAGCAGTTTTTCCCAGCGGGGTTCACCCCTCCACTTT	CASSFSQRGSPLHF
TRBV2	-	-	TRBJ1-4	TGTGCCAGCAATGTACAGGACCACCCGGCAACTAATGAAAAACTGTTTTTT	CASNVQDHPATNEKLFF
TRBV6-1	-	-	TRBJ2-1	TGTGCCAGCAGGAGCAGGGTGCCTTCCTACAATGAGCAGTTCTTC	CASRSRVPSYNEQFF
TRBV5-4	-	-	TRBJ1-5	TGTGCCAGCAGCTTAGGAGTGAATCAGCCCCAGCATTTT	CASSLGVNQPQHF
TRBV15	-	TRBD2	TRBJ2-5	TGTGCCACCAGCAGGCCGGGGGGGGAAGAGACCCAGTACTTC	CATSRPGGEETQYF
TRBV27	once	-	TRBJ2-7	TGTGCCAGCAGTTTAAACCTCCGAGGCGACGAGCAGTACTTC	CASSLNLRGDEQYF
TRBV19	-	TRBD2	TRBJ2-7	TGTGCCAGTTCGACTAGCGGGGGGGCCTACGAGCAGTACTTC	CASSTSGGAYEQYF
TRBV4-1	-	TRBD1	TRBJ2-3	TGCGCCAGCAGCTCCAAAACCTTAGGACAGGGTAGCCTGTATTTT	CASSSKTLGQGSLYF
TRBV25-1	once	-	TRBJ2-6	TGTGCCAGCAGTGAAGACAACCGGGGGGCCAACGTCCTGACCTTC	CASSEDNRGANVLTF
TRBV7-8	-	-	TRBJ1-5	TGTGCCAGCAGCTTACAGGGTGGCAATCAGCCCCAGCATTTT	CASSLQGGNQPQHF
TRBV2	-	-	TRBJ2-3	TGTGCCAGCAGATCTCGGGCAGGGGCCGCCGGGCAAACAGATACGCAGTATTTT	CASRSRAGAAGQTDTQYF
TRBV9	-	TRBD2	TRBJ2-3	TGTGCCAGCAGCGTAGATCCAGCGGGGGGGCCAGGTACGCAGTATTTT	CASSVDPAGGPGTQYF
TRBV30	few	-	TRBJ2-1	TGTGCCTGCAACTATCCTAGGGGCTTGGGGAATGAGCAGTTCTTC	CACNYPRGLGNEQFF
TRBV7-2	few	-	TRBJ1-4	TGTGCCAGCAGCTTAGTTATAGGAGCTAATGAAAAACTGTTTTTT	CASSLVIGANEKLFF
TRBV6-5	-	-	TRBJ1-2	TGTGCCAGCAGTCAGGGAAACGGCTACACCTTC	CASSQGNGYTF
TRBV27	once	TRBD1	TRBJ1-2	TGTGCCAGCAGTGCACAGGGGGCTAATGGCTACACCTTC	CASSAQGANGYTF
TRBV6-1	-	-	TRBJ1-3	TGTGCCAGCAGGTCGACGGAGGAAAACACCATATATTTT	CASRSTEENTIYF
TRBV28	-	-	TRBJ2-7	TGTGCCAGCAGTCCCACCGGGACATCGAGGAGCTCCTACGAGCAGTACTTC	CASSPTGTSRSSYEQYF
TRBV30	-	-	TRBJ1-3	TGTGCCTGGAGTGCCGGGACTGGGAACACCATATATTTT	CAWSAGTGNTIYF
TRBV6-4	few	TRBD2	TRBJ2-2	TGTGCCAGCAGCCCCGGGGGGGGCACGACCGGGGAGCTGTTTTTT	CASSPGGGTTGELFF
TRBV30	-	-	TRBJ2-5	TGTGCCTGGAGTGGCGGTTACCAAGAGACCCAGTACTTC	CAWSGGYQETQYF
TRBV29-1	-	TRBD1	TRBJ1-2	TGCAGCGTTGGGACAGGGGGAGGCTACACCTTC	CSVGTGGGYTF
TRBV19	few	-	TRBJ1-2	TGTGCCAGCAGACAGAACCCGATGGGCTACACCTTC	CASRQNPMGYTF
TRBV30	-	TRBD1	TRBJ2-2	TGTGCCTGGGACAGGGACACCGGGGAGCTGTTTTTT	CAWDRDTGELFF
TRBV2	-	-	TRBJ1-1	TGTGCCAGAGCTTTGGGGAGGAACACTGAAGCTTTCTTT	CARALGRNTEAFF
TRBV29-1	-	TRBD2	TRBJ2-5	TGCAGCGTTGAACTAGCGGGGGGGAGATACCAAGAGACCCAGTACTTC	CSVELAGGRYQETQYF
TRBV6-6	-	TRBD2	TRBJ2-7	TGTGCCAGCAGTAAGCCCGGGGGGTCCTACGAGCAGTACTTC	CASSKPGGSYEQYF
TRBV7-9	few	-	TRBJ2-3	TGTTCCAGCAACATGATCACAGATACGCAGTATTTT	CSSNMITDTQYF
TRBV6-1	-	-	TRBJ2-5	TGTGCCAGCAGTGCAACAACCGGGGGTGATAAAGAGACCCAGTACTTC	CASSATTGGDKETQYF
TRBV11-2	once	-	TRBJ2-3	TGTGCCAGCAGCCACATCTCAACCCGATTCACAGATACGCAGTATTTT	CASSHISTRFTDTQYF
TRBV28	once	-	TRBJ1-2	TGTGCCAGCAGTCCAGGATTGGGCTACACCTTC	CASSPGLGYTF
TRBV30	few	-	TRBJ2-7	TGTGCCTGGGGCCATGACAGGCTTTACGAGCAGTACTTC	CAWGHDRLYEQYF
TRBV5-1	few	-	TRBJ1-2	TGCGCCAGCAGGACAGGTTCCTACTATGGCTACACCTTC	CASRTGSYYGYTF
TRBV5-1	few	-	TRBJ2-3	TGCGCCAGCAGGCCGGCCCTAGCGTCGACAGATACGCAGTATTTT	CASRPALASTDTQYF
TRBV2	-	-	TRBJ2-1	TGTGCCAGTCAGGGGAACTACAATGAGCAGTTCTTC	CASQGNYNEQFF
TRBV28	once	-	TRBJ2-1	TGTGCCAGCAGTTCTGATCTTGGCTATGAGCAGTTCTTC	CASSSDLGYEQFF
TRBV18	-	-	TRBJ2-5	TGTGCCAGCTCACGGCGGTCGGGTCAAGAGACCCAGTACTTC	CASSRRSGQETQYF
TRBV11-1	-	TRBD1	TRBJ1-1	TGTGCCAGCAGCTTGAGGACAGGGGCTATAGGTGAAGCTTTCTTT	CASSLRTGAIGEAFF
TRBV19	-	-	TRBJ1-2	TGTGCCAGTAGTATTGGTAGGAGTCCTTATGGCTACACCTTC	CASSIGRSPYGYTF
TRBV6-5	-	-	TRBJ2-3	TGTGCCAGCAGTTATAGCGGTTCTAGCACAGATACGCAGTATTTT	CASSYSGSSTDTQYF
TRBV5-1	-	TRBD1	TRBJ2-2	TGCGCCAGCAGCCCCACGACAGGGGGGTACGGGGAGCTGTTTTTT	CASSPTTGGYGELFF
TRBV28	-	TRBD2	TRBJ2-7	TGTGCCAGCAGTTTGGGAGGGGTCGAGCAGTACTTC	CASSLGGVEQYF
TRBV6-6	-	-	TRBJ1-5	TGTGCCAGCAGTCCTGACAGGCCGCAGCCCCAGCATTTT	CASSPDRPQPQHF
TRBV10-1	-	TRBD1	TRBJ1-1	TGCGCCAGCAGCAGGACAGGGACTGGCACTGAAGCTTTCTTT	CASSRTGTGTEAFF
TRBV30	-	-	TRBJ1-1	TGTGCCTGGAGCAAGAACACTGAAGCTTTCTTT	CAWSKNTEAFF
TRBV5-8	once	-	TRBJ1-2	TGTGCCAGCAGCTTGGACAGAGACTATGGCTACACCTTC	CASSLDRDYGYTF